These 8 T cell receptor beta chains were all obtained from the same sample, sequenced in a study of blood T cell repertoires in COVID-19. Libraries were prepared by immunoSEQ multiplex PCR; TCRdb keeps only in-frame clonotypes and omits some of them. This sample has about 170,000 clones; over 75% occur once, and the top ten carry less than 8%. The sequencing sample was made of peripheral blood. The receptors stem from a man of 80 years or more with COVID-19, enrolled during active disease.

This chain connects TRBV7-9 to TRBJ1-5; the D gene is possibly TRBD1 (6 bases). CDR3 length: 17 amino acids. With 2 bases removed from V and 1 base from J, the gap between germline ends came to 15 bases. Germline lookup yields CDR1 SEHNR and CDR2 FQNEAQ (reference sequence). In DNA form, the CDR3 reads TGTGCCAGCAGCTTAACACAGGGTCCCCCCAGCAATCAGCCCCAGCATTTT. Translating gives CASSLTQGPPSNQPQHF.

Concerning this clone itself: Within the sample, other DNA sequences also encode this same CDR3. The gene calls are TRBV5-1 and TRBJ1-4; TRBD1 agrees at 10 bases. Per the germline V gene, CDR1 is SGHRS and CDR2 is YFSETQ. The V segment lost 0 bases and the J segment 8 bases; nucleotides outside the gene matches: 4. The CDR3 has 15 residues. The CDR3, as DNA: TGCGCCAGCAGCTTGGCGGGGGACAGGGGAGAAAAACTGTTTTTT. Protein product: CASSLAGDRGEKLFF.

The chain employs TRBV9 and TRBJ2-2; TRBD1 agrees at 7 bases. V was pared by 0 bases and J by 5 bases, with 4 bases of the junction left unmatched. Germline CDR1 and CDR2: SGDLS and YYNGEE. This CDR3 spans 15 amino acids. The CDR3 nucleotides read TGTGCCAGCAGCGTAGTTACAGGGGTAACCGGGGAGCTGTTTTTT. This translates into CASSVVTGVTGELFF.

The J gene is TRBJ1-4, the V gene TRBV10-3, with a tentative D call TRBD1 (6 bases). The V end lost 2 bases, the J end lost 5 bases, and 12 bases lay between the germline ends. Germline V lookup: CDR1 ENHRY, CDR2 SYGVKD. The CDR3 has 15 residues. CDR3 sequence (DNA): TGTGCCATCAGTGAGATCAGGGGCGGGAATGAAAAACTGTTTTTT. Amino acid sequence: CAISEIRGGNEKLFF.

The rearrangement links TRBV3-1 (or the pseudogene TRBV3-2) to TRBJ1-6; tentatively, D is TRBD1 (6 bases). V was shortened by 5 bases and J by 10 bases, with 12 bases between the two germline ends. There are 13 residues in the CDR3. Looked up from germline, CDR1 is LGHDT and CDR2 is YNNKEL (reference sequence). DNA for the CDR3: TGTGCCAGCAGCTTTGGGGGCGAGTCACCCCTCCACTTT. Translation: CASSFGGESPLHF.

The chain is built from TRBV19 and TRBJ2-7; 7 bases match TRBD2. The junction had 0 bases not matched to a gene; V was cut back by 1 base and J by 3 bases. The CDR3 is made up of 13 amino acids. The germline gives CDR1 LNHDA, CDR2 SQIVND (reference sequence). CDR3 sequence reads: CASSIGEGYEQYF. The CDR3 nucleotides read TGTGCCAGTAGTATAGGGGAGGGCTACGAGCAGTACTTC.

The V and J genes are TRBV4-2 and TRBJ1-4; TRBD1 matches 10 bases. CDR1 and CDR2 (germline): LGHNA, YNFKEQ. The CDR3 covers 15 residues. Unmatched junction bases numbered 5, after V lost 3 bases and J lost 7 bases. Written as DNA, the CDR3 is TGTGCCAGCAGCCAGGACGGGACAGGGGCTGAAAAACTGTTTTTT. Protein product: CASSQDGTGAEKLFF.

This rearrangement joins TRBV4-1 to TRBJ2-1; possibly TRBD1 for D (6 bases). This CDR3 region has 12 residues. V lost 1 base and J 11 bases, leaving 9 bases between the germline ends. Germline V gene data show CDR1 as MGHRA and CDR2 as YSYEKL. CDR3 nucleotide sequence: TGCGCCAGCAGCCAAGGAAGGGGGAAGCAGTTCTTC. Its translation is CASSQGRGKQFF.